The T cell receptor beta chain described here comes from a study of CD8+ T cells in alopecia areata. The sequencing template was cDNA reverse transcribed from extracted RNA. The repertoire was sequenced with immunoSEQ multiplex PCR; TCRdb's copy has only in-frame clones and lacks some. The profile shows some 170,000 clones, roughly 60% of them singletons. Treatment defined: oral pan-JAK inhibitor, 5-10 mg twice daily. Trimming removed 4 bases from V and 0 bases from J; junction bases left unmatched: 9. This CDR3 region has 18 residues. Germline CDR1 is SGHTA and CDR2 is FQGNSA. This chain links TRBV7-2 with TRBJ2-6, with 7 nucleotides matching TRBD2. The source is a human donor with alopecia areata. The source material was CD4+ T cells sorted from blood, sampled at roughly week 55, from a patient treated with tofacitinib. CDR3 sequence (DNA): TGTGCCAGCAGCTGGAAGCGGGGCCTGTTCTCTGGGGCCAACGTCCTGACTTTC. Amino acids: CASSWKRGLFSGANVLTF.